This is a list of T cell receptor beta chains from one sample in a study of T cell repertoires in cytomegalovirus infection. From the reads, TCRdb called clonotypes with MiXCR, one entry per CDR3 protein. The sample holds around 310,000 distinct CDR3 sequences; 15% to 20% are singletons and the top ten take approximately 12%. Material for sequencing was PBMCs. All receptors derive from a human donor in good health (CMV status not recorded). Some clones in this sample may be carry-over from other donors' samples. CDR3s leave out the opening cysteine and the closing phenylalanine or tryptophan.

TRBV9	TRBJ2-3	ASSVGAGGTDTQY
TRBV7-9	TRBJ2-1	ASSQPVRNEQF
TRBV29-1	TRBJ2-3	SLGVTTDTQY
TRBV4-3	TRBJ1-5	ASSQEGGRGPQH
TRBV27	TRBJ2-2	ASSPTAQSGELF
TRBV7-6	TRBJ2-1	ASSVKSGSSYNEQF
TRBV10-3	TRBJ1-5	AISETGFSGQPQH
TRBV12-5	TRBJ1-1	ASGAGLPNTEAF
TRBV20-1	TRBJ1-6	SASTGTGRISPLH
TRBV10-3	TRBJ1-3	AISGGQDGNTIY
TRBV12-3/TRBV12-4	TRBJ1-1	ASSQGQGRGTEAF
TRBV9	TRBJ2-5	ASSVGQGQAYQETQY
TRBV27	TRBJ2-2	ASSFGHTGELF
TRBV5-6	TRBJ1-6	ASSLFTTTRWNSPLH
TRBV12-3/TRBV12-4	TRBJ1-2	ASSFAPYRGNNYGYT
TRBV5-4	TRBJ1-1	ASSFTGREAF
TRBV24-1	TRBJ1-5	ATSDLNRDRGSNQPQH
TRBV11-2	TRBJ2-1	ASSLGLHSQEHEQF
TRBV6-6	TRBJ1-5	ASRLQGADAQH
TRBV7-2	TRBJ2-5	ASSLGLEETQY
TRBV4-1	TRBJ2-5	ASSRGTVAQETQY
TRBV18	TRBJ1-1	ASSPTGGTEAF
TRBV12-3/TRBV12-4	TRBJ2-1	ASSLRGGGSYYNEQF
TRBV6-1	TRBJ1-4	ASIGRTGIEKLF
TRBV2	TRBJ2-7	ASSDRWTGVQY
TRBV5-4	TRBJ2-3	ASSLHPGQGASTDTQY
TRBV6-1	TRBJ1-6	ASSGRDTGPLH